This is a list of T cell receptor beta chains from one sample in a study of T cells in Graves' hyperthyroidism and ophthalmopathy. TCRdb fed the multiplex PCR reads into MiXCR, producing one record per CDR3 protein. The sample consists of roughly 750,000 distinct CDR3 sequences, approximately 16% of them appearing once. The sequenced sample consisted of blood. The origin of the receptors is a man aged 18 to 29 with Graves' hyperthyroidism. CDR3s include the opening cysteine and the closing phenylalanine or tryptophan. The D gene is left open where the match is weak. Only part of the rows carry a size: once, few, many, or a class if the clone is expanded.

j_gene | abundance | v_gene | d_gene | CDR3aa | CDR3nt
TRBJ1-5 | many | TRBV6-2/TRBV6-3 | - | CASSSGKGTGDQPQHF | TGTGCCAGCTCCTCGGGGAAGGGGACCGGGGATCAGCCCCAGCATTTT
TRBJ2-3 | many | TRBV20-1 | TRBD2 | CSARGLATDTQYF | TGCAGTGCCCGCGGACTAGCTACAGATACGCAGTATTTT
TRBJ1-2 | - | TRBV7-9 | TRBD1 | CASSRTGTGVWGYTF | TGTGCCAGCAGCCGCACCGGGACAGGGGTTTGGGGCTACACCTTC
TRBJ2-7 | - | TRBV11-3 | - | CASSPSINEQYF | TGTGCCAGCAGCCCCAGTATTAACGAGCAGTACTTC
TRBJ1-1 | few | TRBV20-1 | - | CSARANTEAFF | TGCAGTGCGAGGGCGAACACTGAAGCTTTCTTT
TRBJ1-2 | - | TRBV5-5 | TRBD1 | CASSLGAGGYGYTF | TGTGCCAGCAGCTTGGGGGCAGGGGGCTATGGCTACACCTTC
TRBJ1-5 | - | TRBV9 | - | CASSPPPVQINQPQHF | TGTGCCAGCAGCCCCCCCCCGGTACAGATAAATCAGCCCCAGCATTTT
TRBJ2-3 | - | TRBV29-1 | - | CSVAGRLSTDTQYF | TGCAGCGTCGCGGGACGGCTTAGCACAGATACGCAGTATTTT
TRBJ2-5 | - | TRBV20-1 | - | CSARGPWLTQYF | TGCAGTGCTAGAGGGCCGTGGCTCACCCAGTACTTC
TRBJ2-7 | many | TRBV2 | - | CASSESRQFYEQYF | TGTGCCAGCAGTGAGTCCCGACAGTTCTACGAGCAGTACTTC
TRBJ1-5 | many | TRBV28 | - | CASSPRAFSNQPQHF | TGTGCCAGCAGCCCGAGGGCTTTTAGCAATCAGCCCCAGCATTTT
TRBJ2-6 | - | TRBV6-1 | - | CASKAVSAGANVLTF | TGTGCCAGCAAGGCGGTGTCTGCAGGGGCCAACGTCCTGACTTTC
TRBJ2-1 | - | TRBV12-3/TRBV12-4 | - | CASSLSAAYNEQFF | TGTGCCAGCAGTTTATCCGCTGCATACAATGAGCAGTTCTTC
TRBJ2-1 | many | TRBV30 | TRBD2 | CAWSVLAGVDEQFF | TGTGCCTGGAGTGTACTAGCGGGAGTTGATGAGCAGTTCTTC
TRBJ1-4 | few | TRBV7-9 | TRBD1 | CASSQGQGGGKLFF | TGTGCCAGCAGCCAGGGACAGGGAGGTGGAAAACTGTTTTTT
TRBJ2-7 | many | TRBV12-3/TRBV12-4 | - | CASSFGGGRAYEQYF | TGTGCCAGCAGTTTTGGGGGTGGCAGAGCCTACGAGCAGTACTTC